The 17 T cell receptor beta chains below were found in one sample sequenced in a study of neurological immune-mediated disorders. TCRdb reanalysed the 5' RACE reads using MiXCR and keeps one entry per CDR3 protein. The sample includes 55,000 to 80,000 distinct CDR3 sequences, more than 4% of them seen just once. The specimen was PBMCs. The source of these receptors is a woman between 50 and 59 years old with multiple sclerosis.

This clonotype was detected ten times or more. V is TRBV27 and J is TRBJ1-5; no clear D gene. Germline-derived CDR1 and CDR2 are MNHEY and SMNVEV (reference sequence). The CDR3 extends over 12 amino acids. The V end lost 3 bases, the J end lost 9 bases, and 9 bases lay between the germline ends. This CDR3 is CASSFLPGPQHF. Written as DNA, the CDR3 is TGTGCCAGCAGTTTCCTCCCAGGGCCCCAGCATTTT.

This clonotype was picked up many times. The chain uses TRBV7-2 and TRBJ2-5; 8 bases are a match to TRBD2. CDR1 is SGHTA and CDR2 is FQGNSA in the germline V gene. Trimming removed 7 bases from V and 1 base from J; junction bases left unmatched: 11. The CDR3 is 16 amino acids. The CDR3 DNA reads TGTGCCAGCACCCAAGGGCCCAGCGGGGGCCAAGAGACCCAGTACTTC. It translates to CASTQGPSGGQETQYF.

This clonotype was detected ten times or more. The chain joins TRBV7-2 to TRBJ1-2; D perhaps matches TRBD1 (5 bases). Per germline, CDR1 SGHTA and CDR2 FQGNSA. The germline V and J ends were trimmed by 3 bases and 2 bases, with 7 bases remaining between them. The CDR3 contains 13 residues. The CDR3: CASSFGANYGYTF. In DNA form, the CDR3 reads TGTGCCAGCAGCTTCGGGGCCAACTATGGCTACACCTTC. The full variable domain, rest sourced from reference TRBV7-2 and TRBJ1-2, is GAGVSQSPSNKVTEKGKDVELRCDPISGHTALYWYRQSLGQGLEFLIYFQGNSAPDKSGLPSDRFSAERTGGSVSTLTIQRTQQEDSAVYLCASSFGANYGYTFGSGTRLTVV.

In this sample, this clonotype turned up many times. The V and J genes are TRBV20-1 and TRBJ2-5, with 8 bases identical to TRBD2. CDR1 and CDR2 (germline): DFQATT, SNEGSKA (reference sequence). V was clipped by 6 bases and J by 5 bases; unmatched bases: 14. The CDR3 covers 15 residues. The CDR3 sequence is CSAGLVTGGKETQYF. In DNA form, the CDR3 reads TGCAGTGCAGGTCTTGTTACGGGGGGGAAGGAGACCCAGTACTTC.

This clonotype was recorded many times. V and J are TRBV5-1 and TRBJ1-2; a possible D gene is TRBD1 (5 bases). This CDR3 spans 13 amino acids. Germline V CDR1 and CDR2: SGHRS, YFSETQ. V shed 9 bases and J shed 1 base, with 13 bases lying between them. The DNA for the CDR3 is TGCGCCACCACGGAAGGGGATAACTATGGCTACACCTTC. Amino acid sequence: CATTEGDNYGYTF.

Turning to this clonotype: Compared with germline, one end of the junction differs, possibly owing to a read error. The chain carries TRBV28 and TRBJ1-5; D gene ambiguous. Germline V gene data show CDR1 as MDHEN and CDR2 as SYDVKM. This CDR3 is built from 14 residues. The CDR3 here is CASTNGHHNQPQNF. In DNA, the CDR3 is TGTGCCAGCACCAATGGGCATCACAATCAGCCCCAGAATTTT.

This clonotype was observed a handful of times. The gene calls are TRBV14 and TRBJ2-7; possibly TRBD2 for D (6 bases). The V gene's germline CDR1 is SGHDN and CDR2 FVKESK. There are 15 residues in the CDR3. V was trimmed by 1 base and J by 4 bases, leaving 14 bases between them. The CDR3 loop reads CASSQGGIQDYEQYF. In nucleotides, the CDR3 is TGTGCCAGCAGCCAAGGCGGGATCCAAGATTACGAGCAGTACTTC.

This clonotype was seen many times. CDR3 coding DNA: TGCGCCAGCAGCCAAGATCTGGGGGGCAACTATGGCTACACCTTC. Protein product: CASSQDLGGNYGYTF. The chain carries TRBV4-3 and TRBJ1-2; D may be TRBD1 (6 bases). The CDR3 totals 15 residues. The germline gives CDR1 LGHNA, CDR2 YSLEER. Trimming cost V 0 bases and J 2 bases, with 10 bases left between them.

This chain joins TRBV5-1 and TRBJ2-2; 8 bases agree with TRBD1. Germline trimming cut 5 bases from V and 3 bases from J; bases unmatched to any gene: 9. Germline lookup yields CDR1 SGHRS and CDR2 YFSETQ. CDR3 length: 16 amino acids. The CDR3 nucleotides are TGCGCCAGCAGTCATGAAGGCAGGGGGCACACCGGGGAGCTGTTTTTT. This codes for CASSHEGRGHTGELFF.

In this sample, this clonotype turned up many times. The V and J genes are TRBV9 and TRBJ2-3; TRBD2 matches at 9 bases. V gave up 0 bases and J gave up 5 bases; unmatched junction bases: 10. Per germline, CDR1 SGDLS and CDR2 YYNGEE. The CDR3 totals 17 residues. The CDR3 loop is CASSVEGGGAVLDTQYF. CDR3 DNA sequence: TGTGCCAGCAGCGTAGAAGGCGGGGGGGCGGTGTTAGATACGCAGTATTTT.

This clonotype appeared many times. The V gene is TRBV20-1, the J gene TRBJ1-2, with TRBD1 matching over 8 bases. There are 16 residues in the CDR3. The V gene's germline CDR1 is DFQATT and CDR2 SNEGSKA (reference sequence). Losses at the gene ends were 0 bases for V and 6 bases for J; bases not matched to a gene: 12. The CDR3 nucleotides read TGCAGTGCTAGAGAACCCCCTGGACAGGGATTCCATGGCTACACCTTC. Translation: CSAREPPGQGFHGYTF.

About this clonotype: This could be a read error, since a much larger clone is one nucleotide away. The chain is built from TRBV7-9 and TRBJ1-2, with unresolved D. There are 15 residues in the CDR3. Looked up from germline, CDR1 is SEHNR and CDR2 is FQNEAQ (reference sequence). The CDR3 region has the DNA TGTGCCAGCAGCTCCTTCCAGAGGGTGGACTATGGCTACAACTTC. Translating it yields CASSSFQRVDYGYNF.

This clonotype was found a few times. This chain joins TRBV20-1 and TRBJ1-2; D is unresolved. Germline assignment: CDR1 DFQATT and CDR2 SNEGSKA (reference sequence). Trimming shortened V by 0 bases and J by 8 bases, and 16 bases separated the two germline ends. This CDR3 contains 14 residues. In DNA form, the CDR3 reads TGCAGTGCTAGAGAGAAGACGGCCCTGGGGGGCTACACCTTC. It codes for CSAREKTALGGYTF.

This clonotype was observed at least ten times. V and J are TRBV5-6 and TRBJ1-2; 10 bases fit TRBD1. Germline CDR1 and CDR2: SGHDT and YYEEEE. The CDR3 is 13 amino acids. Trimming removed 5 bases from V and 6 bases from J; junction bases left unmatched: 4. This CDR3 is CASSSGTGDGYTF. The CDR3 coding sequence is TGTGCCAGCAGTTCCGGGACAGGGGATGGCTACACCTTC.

This clonotype was seen many times. V gene TRBV5-1 combines with J gene TRBJ2-3; 8 positions match TRBD1. J gave up 5 bases and V 3 bases, and 8 bases lay outside the gene matches. The CDR3 is 15 residues long. The germline CDR1 and CDR2 sequences are SGHRS and YFSETQ. The CDR3 DNA follows: TGCGCCAGCAGCTCAGAGACAGGGGTTATAGATACGCAGTATTTT. The encoded protein is CASSSETGVIDTQYF.

This clonotype showed up many times. This chain connects TRBV7-8 to TRBJ2-5; D is unclear. This CDR3 contains 14 residues. V was shortened by 3 bases and J by 5 bases, with 13 bases between the two germline ends. Germline CDR1 is SGHVS and CDR2 is FQNEAQ. CDR3 region: CASSFFGPRETQYF. The DNA of the CDR3 is TGTGCCAGCAGCTTCTTTGGGCCGCGGGAGACCCAGTACTTC.

This clonotype was picked up many times. V gene TRBV28 combines with J gene TRBJ2-5, with 11 bases lining up with TRBD2. V dropped 8 bases and J dropped 5; count of bases not matched to a gene: 7. The CDR3 contains 14 residues. Germline assignment: CDR1 MDHEN and CDR2 SYDVKM. CDR3 bases: TGTGCCAGCCAGGAGACTAGCGGGGATGAGACCCAGTACTTC. Amino acids: CASQETSGDETQYF.